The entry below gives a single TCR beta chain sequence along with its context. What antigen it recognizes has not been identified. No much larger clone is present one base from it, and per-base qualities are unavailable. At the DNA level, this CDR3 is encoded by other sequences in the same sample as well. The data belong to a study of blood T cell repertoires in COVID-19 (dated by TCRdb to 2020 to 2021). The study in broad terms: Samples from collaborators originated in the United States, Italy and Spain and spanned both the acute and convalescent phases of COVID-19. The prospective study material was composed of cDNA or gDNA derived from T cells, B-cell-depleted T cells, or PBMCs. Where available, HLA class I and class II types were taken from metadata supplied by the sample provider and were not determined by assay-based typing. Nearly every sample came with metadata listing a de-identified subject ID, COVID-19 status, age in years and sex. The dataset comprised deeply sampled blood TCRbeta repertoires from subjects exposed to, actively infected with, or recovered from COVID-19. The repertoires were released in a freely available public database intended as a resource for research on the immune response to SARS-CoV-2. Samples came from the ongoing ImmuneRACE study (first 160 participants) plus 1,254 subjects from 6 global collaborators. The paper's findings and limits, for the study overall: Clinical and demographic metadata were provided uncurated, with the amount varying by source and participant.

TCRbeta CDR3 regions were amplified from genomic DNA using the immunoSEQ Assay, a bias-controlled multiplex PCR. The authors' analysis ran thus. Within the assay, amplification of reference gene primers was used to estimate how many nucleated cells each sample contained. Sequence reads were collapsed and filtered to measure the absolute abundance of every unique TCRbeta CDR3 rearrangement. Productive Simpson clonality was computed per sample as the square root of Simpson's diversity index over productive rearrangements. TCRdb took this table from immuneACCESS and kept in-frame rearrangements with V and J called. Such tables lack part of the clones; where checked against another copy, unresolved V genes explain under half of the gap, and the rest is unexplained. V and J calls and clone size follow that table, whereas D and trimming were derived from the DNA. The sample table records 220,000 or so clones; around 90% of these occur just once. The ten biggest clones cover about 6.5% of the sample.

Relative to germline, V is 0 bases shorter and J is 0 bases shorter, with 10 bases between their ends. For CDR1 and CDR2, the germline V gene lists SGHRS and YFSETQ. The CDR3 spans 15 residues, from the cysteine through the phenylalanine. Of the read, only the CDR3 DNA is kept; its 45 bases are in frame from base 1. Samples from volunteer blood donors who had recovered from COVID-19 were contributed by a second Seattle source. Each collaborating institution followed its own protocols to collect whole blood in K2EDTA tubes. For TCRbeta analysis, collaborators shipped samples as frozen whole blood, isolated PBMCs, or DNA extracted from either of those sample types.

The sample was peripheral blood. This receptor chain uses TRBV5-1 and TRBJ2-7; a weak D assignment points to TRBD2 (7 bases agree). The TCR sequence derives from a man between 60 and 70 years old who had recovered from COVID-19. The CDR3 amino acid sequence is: CASSLEGGSSYEQYF. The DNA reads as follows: TGCGCCAGCAGCTTGGAGGGGGGGTCCTCCTACGAGCAGTACTTC. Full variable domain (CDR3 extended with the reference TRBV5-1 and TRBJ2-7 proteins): KAGVTQTPRYLIKTRGQQVTLSCSPISGHRSVSWYQQTPGQGLQFLFEYFSETQRNKGNFPGRFSGRQFSNSRSEMNVSTLELGDSALYLCASSLEGGSSYEQYFGPGTRLTVT.